The source of this T cell receptor beta chain is a study of radiotherapy plus CTLA-4 blockade in lung cancer. Across the whole study: Among patients, more than 15% showed objective responses, and 30% to 35% had disease control. Study-level results: In blood, TCR clones derived from the tumor expanded after radiotherapy plus ipilimumab. Early blood T cell clone changes and increased post-radiation serum interferon-beta were reportedly the strongest response predictors.

This clone was observed once. The antigen remains unidentified. Between the trimmed V and J ends, which lost 9 bases and 6 bases, there was a span of 11 bases. CDR3 length: 12 amino acids. The V gene's germline CDR1 is SNHLY and CDR2 FYNNEI. Produced via immunoSEQ multiplex PCR; TCRdb's table is partial and in-frame only. The sample has 62,000 or so clones, around 79% seen once. The J gene is TRBJ2-2, the V gene TRBV2; D uncertain. The material was peripheral blood, obtained from a patient treated with radiotherapy plus ipilimumab. The origin of this receptor is a human donor with non-small cell lung cancer who had a complete response to radiotherapy plus ipilimumab. The CDR3 here is CASSRVAGELFF. CDR3 nucleotides: TGTGCCAGTAGTAGGGTGGCCGGGGAGCTGTTTTTT.